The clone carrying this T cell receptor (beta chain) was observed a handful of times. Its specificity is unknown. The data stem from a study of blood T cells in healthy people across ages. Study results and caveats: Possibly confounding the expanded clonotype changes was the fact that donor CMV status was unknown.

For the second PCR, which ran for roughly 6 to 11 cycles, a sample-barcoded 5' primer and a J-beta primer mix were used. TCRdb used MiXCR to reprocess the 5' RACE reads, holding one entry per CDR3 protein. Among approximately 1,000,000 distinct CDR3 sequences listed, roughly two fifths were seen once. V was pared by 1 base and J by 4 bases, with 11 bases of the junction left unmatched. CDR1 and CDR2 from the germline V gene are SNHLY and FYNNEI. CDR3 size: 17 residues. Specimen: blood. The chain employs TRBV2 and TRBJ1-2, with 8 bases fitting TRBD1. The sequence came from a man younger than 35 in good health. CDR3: CASSEVMQGASSYGYTF. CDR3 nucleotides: TGTGCCAGCAGTGAAGTAATGCAGGGGGCTAGTAGCTATGGCTACACCTTC.